This TCR beta chain is from a study of T cell responses to AZD1222 COVID-19 vaccine. Whole-study context: Both about-4-week and about-12-week second-dose recipients were combined. Notes on the study in general: It should be noted that donors were predominantly white British and more often female, and clonal diversity was possibly underestimated.

The CDR3 is 13 amino acids. V was clipped by 8 bases and J by 3 bases; unmatched bases: 5. The germline V gene has CDR1 SNHLY and CDR2 FYNNEI. Only in-frame clones appear in the TCRdb table, and some are missing; sequencing was by immunoSEQ multiplex PCR. In the table there are around 100,000 clones, roughly 87% of which are singletons. As for this clone: Its antigen is currently unknown.

This receptor was obtained from an adult in good health. The sample consisted of peripheral blood, taken on day 0 of AZD1222 vaccination. The genes are TRBV2 and TRBJ2-5, with 8 bases identical to TRBD2. Written as DNA, the CDR3 is TGTGCCAGCCTCTCGCGGGAGGAAGAGACCCAGTACTTC. Translated: CASLSREEETQYF.